Shown below are 17 T cell receptor beta chains from a single sample sequenced in a study of blood T cell repertoires in COVID-19. Clones were read by immunoSEQ multiplex PCR, and TCRdb kept only the in-frame ones, dropping some. The table has about 380,000 clones, 88% seen once. The sequenced sample was PBMCs or T cells enriched from blood (not recorded which). The receptors were sampled from a woman aged 18-29 years who had recovered from COVID-19.

A few counts support this clone. V gene TRBV13 combines with J gene TRBJ2-5; 12 bases map to TRBD2. This CDR3 has 17 amino acids. The germline gives CDR1 PRHDT, CDR2 FYEKMQ (reference sequence). V was clipped by 5 bases and J by 0 bases; unmatched bases: 7. CDR3 coding DNA: TGTGCCAGCAGCGCAGGCCGGACTAGCGGGAACCAAGAGACCCAGTACTTC. As protein: CASSAGRTSGNQETQYF.

The J gene is TRBJ1-1, the V gene TRBV5-6; 8 positions agree with TRBD1. This CDR3 has 16 residues. From germline, CDR1 is SGHDT and CDR2 YYEEEE. The V segment lost 0 bases and the J segment 1 base; nucleotides outside the gene matches: 5. CDR3: CASSLGGQGWNTEAFF. The CDR3 DNA follows: TGTGCCAGCAGCTTGGGAGGACAGGGCTGGAACACTGAAGCTTTCTTT.

The rearrangement links TRBV6-5 to TRBJ2-7, with D possibly matching TRBD1 (6 bases). The CDR3 loop spans 14 amino acids. V lost 5 bases and J lost 0, with 11 bases in between. The germline CDR1 and CDR2 sequences are MNHEY and SVGAGI. CDR3 in amino acids: CASSRGQSSYEQYF. CDR3 bases: TGTGCCAGCAGTCGTGGACAGAGCTCCTACGAGCAGTACTTC.

J is TRBJ2-3 and V is TRBV7-2, with 14 bases matching TRBD2. Germline loops: CDR1 SGHTA, CDR2 FQGNSA. Trimming took 2 bases from V and 3 from J; bases not matched to a gene: 7. The CDR3 covers 18 residues. CDR3 DNA: TGTGCCAGCAGCTTATCTCGACTAGCGGGGGGGAAGACAGATACGCAGTATTTT. As protein: CASSLSRLAGGKTDTQYF.

The rearrangement links TRBV21-1 to TRBJ2-5; TRBD2 is the table's D call and was not checked against the DNA. TRBV21-1 is a pseudogene. This CDR3 is 14 amino acids long. Written as DNA, the CDR3 is TGTGCCAGCAGCGAAGTGACTTTCCAAGAGACCCAGTACTTC. It translates to CASSEVTFQETQYF.

The rearrangement joins TRBV9 to TRBJ1-2; 8 bases align to TRBD1. There are 14 residues in the CDR3. Germline CDR1 and CDR2: SGDLS and YYNGEE. V shed 6 bases and J 3 bases; nucleotides not matched to a gene: 7. The CDR3 reads CASTQGALDYGYTF. The CDR3 nucleotides are TGTGCCAGCACCCAGGGGGCCCTGGACTATGGCTACACCTTC.

This clone was counted many times. The V call is TRBV7-9, the J call TRBJ2-3, with TRBD1 identical over 7 bases. The V gene end was trimmed by 5 bases and the J gene end by 0 bases; junction bases not matched to a gene: 8. The CDR3 has 16 residues. CDR1 is SEHNR and CDR2 is FQNEAQ in the germline V gene (reference sequence). The CDR3 DNA is TGTGCCAGCAGCATGGGACAGTCAGCTAGCACAGATACGCAGTATTTT. This gives the protein CASSMGQSASTDTQYF.

The genes are TRBV7-8 and TRBJ2-7; 8 bases agree with TRBD1. The CDR3 sequence is 15 residues long. The V segment lost 7 bases and the J segment 3 bases; nucleotides outside the gene matches: 11. CDR1 SGHVS and CDR2 FQNEAQ come from the germline V gene. The CDR3 DNA reads as TGTGCCAGCACCCAGTACCGGGACAGGATCTACGAGCAGTACTTC. Residues: CASTQYRDRIYEQYF. The full variable domain, completed using reference TRBV7-8 and TRBJ2-7, is GAGVSQSPRYKVAKRGQDVALRCDPISGHVSLFWYQQALGQGPEFLTYFQNEAQLDKSGLPSDRFFAERPEGSVSTLKIQRTQQEDSAVYLCASTQYRDRIYEQYFGPGTRLTVT.

The chain couples TRBV14 to TRBJ2-5; D is possibly TRBD1 (6 bases). This CDR3 is 13 amino acids long. Trimming cost V 4 bases and J 7 bases, with 13 bases left between them. Germline V gene sequence: CDR1 SGHDN, CDR2 FVKESK. CDR3 DNA: TGTGCCAGCAGCCGGACAGCCCCGGGGACCCAGTACTTC. Protein sequence: CASSRTAPGTQYF.

The rearrangement links TRBV30 to TRBJ2-1; maybe TRBD2 (5 bases). The CDR3 runs 15 residues. CDR1 and CDR2 from the germline V gene are GTSNPN and SVGIG (reference sequence). The V end lost 3 bases, the J end lost 4 bases, and 16 bases lay between the germline ends. In nucleotides, the CDR3 is TGTGCCTGGAGCCCAGACTATTTAGGTTACAATGAGCAGTTCTTC. As protein: CAWSPDYLGYNEQFF.

V and J are TRBV28 and TRBJ1-1; D is uncertain. The CDR3 loop spans 13 amino acids. The germline V and J ends were trimmed by 6 bases and 0 bases, with 8 bases remaining between them. The germline V gene encodes CDR1 MDHEN and CDR2 SYDVKM. CDR3 DNA sequence: TGTGCCAGCAGCTTAGTCATGAACACTGAAGCTTTCTTT. Protein: CASSLVMNTEAFF.

This clone turned up a few times. This sequence joins TRBV5-8 and TRBJ1-1; D may be TRBD1 (6 bases). Trimming removed 2 bases from V and 6 bases from J, with 11 bases in between. CDR1 and CDR2 (germline): SGHTS, YDEGEE. The CDR3 consists of 13 residues. The chain's CDR3 is CASSFYRVSEAFF. DNA for the CDR3: TGTGCCAGCAGCTTTTACAGGGTATCTGAAGCTTTCTTT.

J is TRBJ2-1 and V is TRBV7-9, with D perhaps TRBD1 (6 bases). Germline V gives CDR1 SEHNR, CDR2 FQNEAQ (reference sequence). Trimming pared 1 base from V and 5 bases from J, leaving 12 bases between. The CDR3 runs to 15 residues. The CDR3 sequence is CASSLVVTGNNEQFF. Written as DNA, the CDR3 is TGTGCCAGCAGCTTAGTGGTGACAGGTAACAATGAGCAGTTCTTC. The complete variable domain, with remaining parts taken from reference TRBV7-9 and TRBJ2-1, reads DTGVSQNPRHKITKRGQNVTFRCDPISEHNRLYWYRQTLGQGPEFLTYFQNEAQLEKSRLLSDRFSAERPKGSFSTLEIQRTEQGDSAMYLCASSLVVTGNNEQFFGPGTRLTVL.

The chain recombines TRBV10-2 with TRBJ1-2; D is perhaps TRBD1 (6 bases). Between the trimmed V and J ends, which lost 8 bases and 3 bases, there was a span of 16 bases. There are 14 residues in the CDR3. Per the germline V gene, CDR1 is WSHSY and CDR2 is SAAADI. CDR3 coding DNA: TGCGCCAGCCGGACAGCTAAGAGGGACTATGGCTACACCTTC. Residues: CASRTAKRDYGYTF.

CDR3 sequence reads: CAISGVGDTEAFF. The CDR3 nucleotides read TGTGCCATCTCAGGGGTTGGTGACACTGAAGCTTTCTTT. The rearrangement links TRBV10-3 to TRBJ1-1; a weak D match, TRBD1 (6 bases). The V gene's germline CDR1 is ENHRY and CDR2 SYGVKD. This CDR3 comprises 13 residues. V lost 8 bases, J lost 3 bases, and 13 bases lay in between.

The genes are TRBV7-2 and TRBJ1-1; D is undetermined. The CDR3 runs to 15 residues. Trimming removed 4 bases at V and 4 bases at J, with 16 bases between. Germline values: CDR1 SGHTA, CDR2 FQGNSA. CDR3 region: CASSSPGKGVTEAFF. The CDR3 region has the DNA TGTGCCAGCAGCTCGCCGGGGAAGGGAGTCACTGAAGCTTTCTTT. The complete variable domain, with remaining parts taken from reference TRBV7-2 and TRBJ1-1, reads GAGVSQSPSNKVTEKGKDVELRCDPISGHTALYWYRQSLGQGLEFLIYFQGNSAPDKSGLPSDRFSAERTGGSVSTLTIQRTQQEDSAVYLCASSSPGKGVTEAFFGQGTRLTVV.

A remark on this clone: Other DNA sequences within the sample encode an identical CDR3. The chain uses TRBV25-1 and TRBJ1-1; D call uncertain. This CDR3 is built from 13 residues. Germline V gene sequence: CDR1 MGHDK, CDR2 SYGVNS. Trimming pared 3 bases from V and 1 base from J, leaving 6 bases between. CDR3 sequence reads: CASSEGQNTEAFF. The CDR3 DNA sequence: TGTGCCAGCAGTGAGGGCCAGAACACTGAAGCTTTCTTT. Drawing the rest from reference TRBV25-1 and TRBJ1-1, the complete variable domain is EADIYQTPRYLVIGTGKKITLECSQTMGHDKMYWYQQDPGMELHLIHYSYGVNSTEKGDLSSESTVSRIRTEHFPLTLESARPSHTSQYLCASSEGQNTEAFFGQGTRLTVV.